This T cell receptor beta chain was identified during a study of T-cell reconstitution after alpha-beta-depleted transplantation in children. Preparation of the TCRbeta library involved a method that used unique molecular identifiers. MiXCR, applied by TCRdb to the PCR reads, yields one record per CDR3 protein. Counted here are 280,000 or so distinct CDR3 sequences, 11% occurring once; the ten biggest clones make up about 20%. This CDR3 region has 15 residues. Germline V gene lookup returns CDR1 KGHDR and CDR2 SFDVKD. Trimming stripped 2 bases from V and 7 bases from J, with 13 bases between. This clonotype was found many times.

The receptor was isolated from a male patient under 10 years old who had a stem cell transplant for chronic granulomatous disease, so the T cells may come from the graft donor. The sample consisted of peripheral blood, taken 180 days after TCRalphabeta/CD19-depleted stem cell transplant. V and J are TRBV24-1 and TRBJ2-2; D possibly corresponds to TRBD2 (6 bases). CDR3 sequence reads: CATSDSRLGRGELFF. CDR3 nucleotides: TGTGCCACCAGTGATTCTCGACTAGGTCGCGGGGAGCTGTTTTTT.